What follows describes a single T cell receptor (beta chain). In the authors' methods: How many nucleated cells were present was estimated from reference gene primer amplification. The method was immunoSEQ multiplex PCR; TCRdb's version includes in-frame clones alone and lacks a portion of them. V, J and clone size reflect that table, while D and trimming were determined from the DNA. This sample has 140,000 or so clones, with approximately 80% found just once. This sample is part of a study of blood T cell repertoires in COVID-19. CDR1 is LGHNA and CDR2 is YSLEER in the germline V gene. With V trimmed by 3 bases and J by 4 bases, 11 bases remained unmatched. CDR3 size: 16 residues.

The clonotype originates from a man aged 55 to 70 with active or convalescent COVID-19. This chain uses TRBV4-3 with TRBJ1-2; TRBD1 agrees at 7 bases. The sequenced material came from peripheral blood. The CDR3 nucleotides read TGCGCCAGCAGCCAGGACTTTCAGGGGGGCCCCTATGGCTACACCTTC. Amino acid sequence: CASSQDFQGGPYGYTF.